The present TCR beta chain was sequenced within a study of prognosis after radiotherapy for stage I lung cancer. About the research overall: Whereas eleven to twelve patients had adenocarcinoma, squamous cell carcinoma was the tumor in seven.

Germline CDR1 reads SGHVS; CDR2 reads FNYEAQ. This CDR3 spans 15 amino acids. V shed 1 base and J shed 0 bases, with 6 bases lying between them. With respect to this clonotype: Its antigen is unidentified.

Regarding the study as a whole: Counts of unique TCR clones fell following stereotactic body radiation therapy, median about 10,000 versus 6,900.

Researchers used two-round multiplex PCR to amplify TCR beta CDR3 starting from genomic DNA. Amplification during the initial PCR round employed primers specific to each TRBV and TRBJ gene. TCRdb redid the calling of the multiplex PCR reads with MiXCR, one entry per CDR3 protein. The sample holds about 19,000 distinct CDR3 sequences, 45% to 50% seen once. J is TRBJ2-2 and V is TRBV7-6; D ambiguous. Sequenced here: PBMCs, sampled before or after stereotactic body radiation therapy (not recorded which). The TCR originated in a donor over 45 with non-small cell lung cancer. The CDR3 reads CASSLGGSNTGELFF. The CDR3 bases are TGTGCCAGCAGCTTAGGGGGATCGAACACCGGGGAGCTGTTTTTT.